Reported below is one TCR beta chain. The V gene's germline CDR1 is SGHRS and CDR2 YFSETQ. The CDR3 extends over 15 amino acids. Trimming took 4 bases from V and 7 from J; bases not matched to a gene: 8. There were TCR beta CDR3 regions amplified from RNA transcripts. First-round RT-PCR with HTBI primers amplified the TCR CDR3 region. MiXCR, run by TCRdb on the multiplex PCR reads, gives a single entry per CDR3 protein. The table has 490,000 or so distinct CDR3 sequences, about 22% seen once. The data belong to a study of T cells in Graves' hyperthyroidism and ophthalmopathy. On the study more broadly: Staff took peripheral blood when the initial diagnosis was made, before any treatment began.

Pregnant or lactating patients were excluded, as were those with uncontrolled infection or other autoimmune disease. Thyroid ultrasound, orbital computed tomography, clinical symptoms, and serum thyroxine and TRAb underpinned diagnoses. The rearrangement uses TRBV5-1 and TRBJ1-4; 9 positions match TRBD1. This TCR was recovered from a woman in her 70s with Graves' ophthalmopathy. The sample consisted of blood. The CDR3 nucleotides are TGCGCCAGCAGCGAGCCGGGACAGGGAAGTGAAAAACTGTTTTTT. Its protein product is CASSEPGQGSEKLFF. The variable domain in full, completed from reference TRBV5-1 and TRBJ1-4, reads KAGVTQTPRYLIKTRGQQVTLSCSPISGHRSVSWYQQTPGQGLQFLFEYFSETQRNKGNFPGRFSGRQFSNSRSEMNVSTLELGDSALYLCASSEPGQGSEKLFFGSGTQLSVL.